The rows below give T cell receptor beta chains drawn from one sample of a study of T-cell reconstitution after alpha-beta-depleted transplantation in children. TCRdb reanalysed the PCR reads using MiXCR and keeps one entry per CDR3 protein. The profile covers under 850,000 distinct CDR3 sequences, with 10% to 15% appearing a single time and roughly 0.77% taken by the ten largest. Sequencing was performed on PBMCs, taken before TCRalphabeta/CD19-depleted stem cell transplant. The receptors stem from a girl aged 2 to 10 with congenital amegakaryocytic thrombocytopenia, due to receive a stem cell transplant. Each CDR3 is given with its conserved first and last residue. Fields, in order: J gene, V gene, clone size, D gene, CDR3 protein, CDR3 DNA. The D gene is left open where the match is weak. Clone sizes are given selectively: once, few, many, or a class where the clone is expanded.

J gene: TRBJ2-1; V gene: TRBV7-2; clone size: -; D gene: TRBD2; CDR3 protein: CASSVQLPGLAGNEQFF; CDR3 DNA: TGTGCCAGCAGCGTACAACTTCCGGGACTAGCGGGGAATGAGCAGTTCTTC
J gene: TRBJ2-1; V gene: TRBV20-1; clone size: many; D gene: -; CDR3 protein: CSASIGARDLYNEQFF; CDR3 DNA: TGCAGTGCTAGTATTGGGGCCCGGGACCTTTACAATGAGCAGTTCTTC
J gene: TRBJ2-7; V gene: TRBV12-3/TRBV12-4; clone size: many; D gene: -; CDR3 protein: CASSSSRTPHSYEQYF; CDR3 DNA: TGTGCCAGCAGTTCGTCCCGGACACCGCACTCTTACGAGCAGTACTTC
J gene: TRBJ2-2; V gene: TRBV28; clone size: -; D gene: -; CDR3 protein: CASSPRLNTGELFF; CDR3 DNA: TGTGCCAGCAGCCCTAGGCTTAACACCGGTGAGCTGTTTTTT
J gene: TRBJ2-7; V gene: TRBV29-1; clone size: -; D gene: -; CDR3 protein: CSVVIQSYAQYF; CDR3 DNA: TGCAGCGTTGTTATACAGTCCTACGCCCAGTACTTC
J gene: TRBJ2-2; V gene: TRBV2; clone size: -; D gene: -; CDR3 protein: CASSDYNGARTRNTGELFF; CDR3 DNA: TGTGCCAGCAGTGATTATAACGGGGCACGAACACGGAACACCGGGGAGCTGTTTTTT
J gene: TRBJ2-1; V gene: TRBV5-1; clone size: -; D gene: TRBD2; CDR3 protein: CASSPTRLAGRGRFF; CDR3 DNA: TGCGCCAGCAGCCCTACCAGGCTAGCGGGAAGGGGTCGGTTCTTC
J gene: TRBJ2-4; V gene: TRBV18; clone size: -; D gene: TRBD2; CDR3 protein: CASSLTSGSWINIQYF; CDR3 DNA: TGTGCCAGCTCACTGACTAGCGGGAGCTGGATAAACATTCAGTACTTC
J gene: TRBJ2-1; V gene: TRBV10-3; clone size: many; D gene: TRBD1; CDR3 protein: CAISGQVYNEQFF; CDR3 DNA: TGTGCCATCTCGGGACAGGTCTACAATGAGCAGTTCTTC
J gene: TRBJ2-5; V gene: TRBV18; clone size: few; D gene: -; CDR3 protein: CASSPAVGGETQYF; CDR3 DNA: TGTGCCAGCTCCCCCGCTGTGGGAGGAGAGACCCAGTACTTC
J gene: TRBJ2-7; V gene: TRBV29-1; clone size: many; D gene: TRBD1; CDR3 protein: CSVSWTGDYEQYF; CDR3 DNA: TGCAGCGTTTCCTGGACAGGGGACTACGAGCAGTACTTC
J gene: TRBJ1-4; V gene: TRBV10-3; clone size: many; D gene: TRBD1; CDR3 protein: CAISGQGANEKLFF; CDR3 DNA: TGTGCCATCAGCGGCCAGGGGGCTAATGAAAAACTGTTTTTT
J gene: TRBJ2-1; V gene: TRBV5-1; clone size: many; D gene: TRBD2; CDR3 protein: CASGLTGGEQFF; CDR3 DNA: TGCGCCAGCGGTTTAACGGGGGGTGAGCAGTTCTTC
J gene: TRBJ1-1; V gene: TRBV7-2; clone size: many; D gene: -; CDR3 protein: CASSFGGLGTEAFF; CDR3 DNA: TGTGCCAGCAGCTTTGGGGGTCTTGGCACTGAAGCTTTCTTT
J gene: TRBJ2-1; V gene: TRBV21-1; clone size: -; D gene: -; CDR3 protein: CASPGTGVPVGQFF; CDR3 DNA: TGTGCCAGCCCCGGGACAGGGGTCCCAGTAGGGCAGTTCTTC
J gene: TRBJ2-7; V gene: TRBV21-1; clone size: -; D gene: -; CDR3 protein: CASSNPDGTRVSYEQYF; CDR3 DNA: TGTGCCAGCAGCAATCCGGACGGAACCCGGGTTTCCTACGAGCAGTACTTC
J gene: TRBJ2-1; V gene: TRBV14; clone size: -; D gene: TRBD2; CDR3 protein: CASSRTRTSGILTYNEQFF; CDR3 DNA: TGTGCCAGCAGCCGAACTAGGACTAGCGGGATTCTAACCTACAATGAGCAGTTCTTC
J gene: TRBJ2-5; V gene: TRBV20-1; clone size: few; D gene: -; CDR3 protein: CSARDLNRQETQYF; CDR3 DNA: TGCAGTGCTAGAGATCTAAACAGACAAGAGACCCAGTACTTC
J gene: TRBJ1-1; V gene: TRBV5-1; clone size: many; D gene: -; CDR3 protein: CASSLVSLNTEAFF; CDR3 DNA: TGCGCCAGCAGCTTGGTTTCACTGAACACTGAAGCTTTCTTT
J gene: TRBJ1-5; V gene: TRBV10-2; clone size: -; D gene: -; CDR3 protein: CAAGAGVGQPQHF; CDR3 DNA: TGCGCCGCGGGGGCAGGGGTGGGTCAGCCCCAGCATTTT
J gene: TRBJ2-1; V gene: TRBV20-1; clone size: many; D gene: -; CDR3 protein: CSARDVLMGERKNEQFF; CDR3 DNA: TGCAGTGCTAGAGATGTGTTGATGGGGGAGAGAAAGAATGAGCAGTTCTTC
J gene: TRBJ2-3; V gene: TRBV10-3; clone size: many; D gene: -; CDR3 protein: CAISAGGSDTQYF; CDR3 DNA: TGTGCCATCAGCGCTGGGGGGTCAGATACGCAGTATTTT
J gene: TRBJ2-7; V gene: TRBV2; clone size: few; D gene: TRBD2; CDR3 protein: CASSEARGTESYEQYF; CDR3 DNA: TGTGCCAGCAGTGAAGCGCGGGGGACGGAGTCCTACGAGCAGTACTTC
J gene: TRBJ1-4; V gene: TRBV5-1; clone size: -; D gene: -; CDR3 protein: CASSPGDGNEKLFF; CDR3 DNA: TGCGCCAGCAGCCCAGGGGACGGAAATGAAAAACTGTTTTTT
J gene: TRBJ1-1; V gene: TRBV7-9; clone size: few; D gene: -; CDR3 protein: CASSFEGSWTEAFF; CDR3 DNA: TGTGCCAGCAGCTTTGAAGGGTCTTGGACTGAAGCTTTCTTT
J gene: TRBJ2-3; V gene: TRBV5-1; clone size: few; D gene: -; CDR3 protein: CASSSGAARHTDTQYF; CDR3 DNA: TGCGCCAGCAGCTCCGGAGCGGCTAGACATACAGATACGCAGTATTTT
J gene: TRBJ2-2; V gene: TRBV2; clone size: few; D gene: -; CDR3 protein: CASTGTPANTGELFF; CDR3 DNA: TGTGCCAGCACAGGGACACCCGCGAACACCGGGGAGCTGTTTTTT
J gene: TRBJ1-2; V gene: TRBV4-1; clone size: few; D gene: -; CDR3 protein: CASSQAGGALNYGYTF; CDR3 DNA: TGCGCCAGCAGCCAAGCTGGAGGGGCGTTGAACTATGGCTACACCTTC
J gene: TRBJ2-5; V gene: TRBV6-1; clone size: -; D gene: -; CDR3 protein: CASSVPAGWRETQYF; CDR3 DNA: TGTGCCAGCAGTGTGCCAGCGGGTTGGCGAGAGACCCAGTACTTC
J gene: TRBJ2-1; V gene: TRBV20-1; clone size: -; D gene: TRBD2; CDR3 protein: CSPLSGRALQFF; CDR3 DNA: TGCAGTCCCCTTAGCGGGAGGGCTCTACAGTTCTTC
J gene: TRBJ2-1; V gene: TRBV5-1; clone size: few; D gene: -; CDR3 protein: CASSFLKPGADNEQFF; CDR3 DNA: TGCGCCAGCAGCTTTTTGAAACCCGGGGCGGACAATGAGCAGTTCTTC
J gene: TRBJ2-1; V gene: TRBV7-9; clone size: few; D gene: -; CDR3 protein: CATKRQGGEQFF; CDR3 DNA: TGTGCCACCAAACGGCAGGGGGGTGAGCAGTTCTTC
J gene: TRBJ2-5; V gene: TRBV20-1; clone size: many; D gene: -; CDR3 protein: CSARDLQGETQYF; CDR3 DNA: TGCAGTGCTAGAGATCTCCAGGGTGAGACCCAGTACTTC
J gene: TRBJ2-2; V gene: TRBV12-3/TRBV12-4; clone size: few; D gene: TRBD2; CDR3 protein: CASSLFGLAPGELFF; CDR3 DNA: TGTGCCAGCAGTTTATTTGGACTAGCTCCCGGGGAGCTGTTTTTT
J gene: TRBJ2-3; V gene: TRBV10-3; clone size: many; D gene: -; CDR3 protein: CAISTGPERDTQYF; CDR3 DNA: TGTGCCATCAGTACCGGGCCAGAAAGAGATACGCAGTATTTT
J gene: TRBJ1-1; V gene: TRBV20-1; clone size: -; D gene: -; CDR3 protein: CSAAYPPGRRAFF; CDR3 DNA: TGCAGTGCTGCATACCCGCCAGGGAGACGTGCTTTCTTT
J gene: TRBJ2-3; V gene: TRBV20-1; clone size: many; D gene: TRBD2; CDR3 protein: CSAPSTGTSDPDTQYF; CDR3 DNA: TGCAGTGCTCCTTCCACGGGGACTAGTGATCCAGATACGCAGTATTTT
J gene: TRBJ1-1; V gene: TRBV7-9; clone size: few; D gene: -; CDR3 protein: CASSDRDRRNTEAFF; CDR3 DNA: TGTGCCAGCAGCGATAGGGACCGGAGAAACACTGAAGCTTTCTTT
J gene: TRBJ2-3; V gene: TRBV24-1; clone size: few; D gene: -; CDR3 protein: CATGTAGPDTQYF; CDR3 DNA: TGTGCCACCGGGACTGCGGGCCCAGATACGCAGTATTTT
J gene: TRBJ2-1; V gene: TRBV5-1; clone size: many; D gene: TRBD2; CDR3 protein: CASSPPGLDNNEQFF; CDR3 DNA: TGCGCCAGCAGCCCCCCGGGACTAGATAACAATGAGCAGTTCTTC
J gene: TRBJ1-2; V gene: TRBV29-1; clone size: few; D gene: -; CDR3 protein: CSVPRGFNYGYTF; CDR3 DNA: TGCAGCGTCCCCCGGGGTTTCAACTATGGCTACACCTTC
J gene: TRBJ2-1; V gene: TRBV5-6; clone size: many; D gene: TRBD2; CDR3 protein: CASSPHTIAGVYIEQFF; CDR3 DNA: TGTGCCAGCAGCCCCCACACCATAGCGGGAGTTTATATTGAGCAGTTCTTC
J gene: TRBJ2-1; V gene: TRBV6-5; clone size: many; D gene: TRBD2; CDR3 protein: CASSYSGSGRDEQFF; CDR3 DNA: TGTGCCAGCAGTTACTCGGGTAGCGGGAGGGATGAGCAGTTCTTC